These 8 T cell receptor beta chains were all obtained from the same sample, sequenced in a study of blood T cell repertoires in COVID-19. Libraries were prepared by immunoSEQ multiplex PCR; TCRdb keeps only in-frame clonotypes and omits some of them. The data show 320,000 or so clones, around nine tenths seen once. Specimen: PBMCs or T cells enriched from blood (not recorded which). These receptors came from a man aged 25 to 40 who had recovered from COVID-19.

CDR3: CASSQDSFTGELFF. In DNA, the CDR3 is TGTGCCAGCAGCCAGGACAGTTTCACCGGGGAGCTGTTTTTT. V gene TRBV3-1 (or the pseudogene TRBV3-2) combines with J gene TRBJ2-2, with D tentatively TRBD1 (6 bases). CDR3 length equals 14 residues. Germline CDR1 is LGHDT and CDR2 is YNNKEL (reference sequence). Trimming cost V 3 bases and J 4 bases, with 9 bases left between them.

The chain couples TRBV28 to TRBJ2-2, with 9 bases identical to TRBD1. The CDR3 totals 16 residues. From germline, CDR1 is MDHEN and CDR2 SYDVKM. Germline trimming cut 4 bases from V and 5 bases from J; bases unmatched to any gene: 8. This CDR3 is CASSSRQGVGTGELFF. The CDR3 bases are TGTGCCAGCAGTTCCCGACAGGGGGTCGGAACCGGGGAGCTGTTTTTT. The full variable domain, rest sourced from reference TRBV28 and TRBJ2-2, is DVKVTQSSRYLVKRTGEKVFLECVQDMDHENMFWYRQDPGLGLRLIYFSYDVKMKEKGDIPEGYSVSREKKERFSLILESASTNQTSMYLCASSSRQGVGTGELFFGEGSRLTVL.

The CDR3 loop reads CASSSQGMGQPQHF. For the CDR3, the DNA is TGTGCCAGCTCATCACAGGGGATGGGCCAGCCCCAGCATTTT. J is TRBJ1-5 and V is TRBV18; TRBD1 matches at 7 bases. Germline values: CDR1 KGHSH, CDR2 LQKENI. This CDR3 region has 14 residues. V gave up 5 bases and J gave up 7 bases; unmatched junction bases: 8.

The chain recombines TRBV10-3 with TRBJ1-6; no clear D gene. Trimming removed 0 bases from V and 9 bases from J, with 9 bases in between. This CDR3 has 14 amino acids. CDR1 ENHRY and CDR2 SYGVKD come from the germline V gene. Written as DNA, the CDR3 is TGTGCCATCAGTGAGTCAACAGCCATTTCACCCCTCCACTTT. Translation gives CAISESTAISPLHF.

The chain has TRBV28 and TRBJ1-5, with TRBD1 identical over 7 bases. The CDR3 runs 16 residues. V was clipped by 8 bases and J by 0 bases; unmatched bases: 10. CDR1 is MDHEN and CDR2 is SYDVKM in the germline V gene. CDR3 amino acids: CASADRATHSNQPQHF. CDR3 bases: TGTGCCAGCGCAGACAGGGCCACGCATAGCAATCAGCCCCAGCATTTT.

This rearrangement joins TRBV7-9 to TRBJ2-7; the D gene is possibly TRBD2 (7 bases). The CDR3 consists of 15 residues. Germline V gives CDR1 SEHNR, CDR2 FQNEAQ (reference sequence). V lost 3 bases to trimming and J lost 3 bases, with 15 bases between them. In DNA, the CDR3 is TGTGCCAGCAGCTTGGCGGGGGCTCCGGGCTACGAGCAGTACTTC. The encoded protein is CASSLAGAPGYEQYF. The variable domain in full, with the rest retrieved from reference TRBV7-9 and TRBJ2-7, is DTGVSQNPRHKITKRGQNVTFRCDPISEHNRLYWYRQTLGQGPEFLTYFQNEAQLEKSRLLSDRFSAERPKGSFSTLEIQRTEQGDSAMYLCASSLAGAPGYEQYFGPGTRLTVT.

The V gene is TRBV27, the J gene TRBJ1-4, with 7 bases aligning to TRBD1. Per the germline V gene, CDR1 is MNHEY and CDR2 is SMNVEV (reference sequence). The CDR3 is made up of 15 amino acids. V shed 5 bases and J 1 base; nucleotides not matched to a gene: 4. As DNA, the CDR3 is TGTGCCAGCAGTAGACAGGGTGAAACTAATGAAAAACTGTTTTTT. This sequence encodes CASSRQGETNEKLFF.

The CDR3 bases are TGCGCCAGCAGCCCCTATCCGGGGGATCTTTCTTCCTACGAGCAGTACTTC. It codes for CASSPYPGDLSSYEQYF. The genes are TRBV4-1 and TRBJ2-7; TRBD2 might be the D (6 bases). The germline CDR1 and CDR2 sequences are MGHRA and YSYEKL. With 4 bases removed from V and 1 base from J, the gap between germline ends came to 20 bases. The CDR3 extends over 17 amino acids.